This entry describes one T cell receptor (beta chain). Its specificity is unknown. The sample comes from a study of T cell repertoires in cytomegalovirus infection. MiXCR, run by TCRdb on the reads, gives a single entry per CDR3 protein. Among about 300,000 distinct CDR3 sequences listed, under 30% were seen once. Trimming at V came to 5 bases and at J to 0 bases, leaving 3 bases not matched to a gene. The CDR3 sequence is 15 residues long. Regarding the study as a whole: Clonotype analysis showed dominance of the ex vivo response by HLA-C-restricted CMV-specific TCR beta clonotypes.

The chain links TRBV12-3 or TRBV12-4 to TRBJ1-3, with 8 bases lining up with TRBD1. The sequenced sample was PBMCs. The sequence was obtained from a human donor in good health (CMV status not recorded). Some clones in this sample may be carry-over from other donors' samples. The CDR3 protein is CASSRQGFSGNTIYF. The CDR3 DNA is TGTGCCAGCAGTCGACAGGGGTTCTCTGGAAACACCATATATTTT.